This TCR beta chain was captured in a study of cytomegalovirus exposure and HLA in healthy donors. Study observations and caveats: Among TCR beta chains, those listed as cytomegalovirus-associated numbered more than 150. A later analysis reported that several of the most significant clusters appeared to be linked to common viral pathogens, among them Epstein-Barr virus.

The PCR had 60 Vbeta and 13 Jbeta primers. TCRdb's copy holds only in-frame clones and misses some; the assay was immunoSEQ multiplex PCR. The sample has 150,000 to 190,000 clones, roughly 75% seen once. The CDR3 sequence is 11 residues long. Germline CDR1 and CDR2: DFQATT and SNEGSKA (reference sequence). V was pared by 6 bases and J by 5 bases, with 7 bases between. Points on this clone: Its antigen is undetermined.

The chain uses TRBV20-1 and TRBJ2-2; D may be TRBD2 (5 bases). The sequenced sample was PBMCs. This TCR derives from a man aged 18-30 years in good health and CMV-seronegative. CDR3 region: CSATGTGELFF. The CDR3 nucleotides are TGCAGTGCCACGGGGACCGGGGAGCTGTTTTTT.